The clone carrying this TCR beta chain appeared many times. The germline V gene encodes CDR1 ENHRY and CDR2 SYGVKD. There are 15 residues in the CDR3. V was pared by 2 bases and J by 4 bases, with 14 bases between. This sample was taken from a study of CD8 T cells in ankylosing spondylitis. TCRdb ran MiXCR on the 5' RACE reads and lists one entry per CDR3 protein. This table has about 39,000 distinct CDR3 sequences, under 13% appearing once. The source of this sequence is a male donor with ankylosing spondylitis or in good health (not recorded which). The sequencing sample was made of blood, either unsorted or a sorted T cell fraction (not recorded which). This rearrangement joins TRBV10-3 to TRBJ1-1, with a tentative D call TRBD1 (5 bases). CDR3 region: CAISERTAGRTEAFF. Written as DNA, the CDR3 is TGTGCCATCAGTGAGCGGACCGCGGGACGCACTGAAGCTTTCTTT.